This TCR beta chain was identified in a study of shared clonotypes between healthy human individuals. Findings and limits, study-wide: For naive CD4 cells, approximately 5% of clonotypes were shared across a few donors. Generally, naive subsets came out with larger estimated richness than memory subsets.

With 9 bases clipped from V and 4 bases from J, the junction kept 21 bases outside the gene matches. The CDR3 runs 18 residues. CDR1 and CDR2 (germline): SGHTA, FQGNSA. Sequencing was at deep level. The table came from immunoSEQ multiplex PCR; TCRdb's copy has only in-frame clones and leaves some out. Of 850,000 to 1,200,000 clones in the sample, about 75% are singletons; the top ten hold over 1.3%. This clone was observed once. Its target is unknown. The clonotype was recovered from a man aged 18-30 years in good health. The rearrangement joins TRBV7-2 to TRBJ2-1; 7 positions match TRBD2. Material for sequencing was memory CD4+ T cells sorted from blood. The subset was: CD45RA-negative fraction. DNA for the CDR3: TGTGCCAGTCGTGGAGAGCTAGCGGTTGGAACCCCATACAATGAGCAGTTCTTC. It specifies CASRGELAVGTPYNEQFF.